The 19 T cell receptor beta chains presented below share a single source sample, sequenced in a study of T cell responses to AZD1222 COVID-19 vaccine. Some clones are missing from TCRdb's copy, which holds only in-frame ones; the method was immunoSEQ multiplex PCR. Of around 120,000 clones in the sample, approximately 85% were seen once. Here the sequenced sample was peripheral blood, taken on day 0 of AZD1222 vaccination. The source is an adult in good health.

V gene TRBV24-1 combines with J gene TRBJ2-3, with 11 bases aligning to TRBD2. V shed 0 bases, J shed 4 bases, and the junction held 5 bases outside the gene matches. The germline V gene has CDR1 KGHDR and CDR2 SFDVKD. The CDR3 totals 17 residues. CDR3 residues: CATSDLSTSGAPDTQYF. The CDR3 nucleotides are TGTGCCACCAGTGATTTGTCGACTAGCGGGGCTCCAGATACGCAGTATTTT.

The chain uses TRBV7-2 and TRBJ2-3; the D gene is possibly TRBD2 (5 bases). V was trimmed by 2 bases and J by 1 base, leaving 16 bases between them. From germline, CDR1 is SGHTA and CDR2 FQGNSA. The CDR3 length is 17 residues. CDR3 amino acids: CASSLKMGGLRTDTQYF. The DNA for the CDR3 is TGTGCCAGCAGCTTAAAAATGGGCGGGTTACGCACAGATACGCAGTATTTT.

The genes are TRBV11-2 and TRBJ1-1, with TRBD1 matching 8 bases. V dropped 5 bases and J dropped 4; count of bases not matched to a gene: 15. CDR3 length equals 17 residues. The germline V gene has CDR1 SGHAT and CDR2 FQNNGV. CDR3 amino acids: CASSLRTGYHHLTEAFF. CDR3 sequence (DNA): TGTGCCAGCAGCCTTAGGACAGGGTATCATCATCTCACTGAAGCTTTCTTT.

This sequence joins TRBV6-1 and TRBJ1-6, with D unclear. The V and J ends lost 0 bases and 12 bases respectively, with 18 bases between them. The CDR3 consists of 16 residues. Germline assignment: CDR1 MNHNS and CDR2 SASEGT. CDR3: CASSEALGFNPKPLHF. The CDR3, as DNA: TGTGCCAGCAGTGAAGCGCTCGGGTTCAATCCAAAACCCCTCCACTTT.

This chain uses TRBV6-5 with TRBJ1-1; D gene unclear. CDR1 is MNHEY and CDR2 is SVGAGI in the germline V gene. Trimming cost V 4 bases and J 11 bases, with 17 bases left between them. This CDR3 comprises 13 residues. In DNA, the CDR3 is TGTGCCAGCAGTTCTCGATCTCCGGGATATGCTTTCTTT. Translated, it gives CASSSRSPGYAFF.

V gene TRBV5-1 combines with J gene TRBJ2-6; no definite D call. The CDR3 has 14 residues. V shed 7 bases and J shed 4 bases, with 12 bases lying between them. Germline CDR1 reads SGHRS; CDR2 reads YFSETQ. For the CDR3, the DNA is TGCGCCAGCGGTTTGAGTAGCGGGGCCAACGTCCTGACTTTC. Protein product: CASGLSSGANVLTF.

The gene calls are TRBV11-3 and TRBJ1-3; D unresolved. The CDR3 extends over 14 amino acids. Germline V gene lookup returns CDR1 SGHNT and CDR2 YENEEA. Deletions cut 3 bases from V and 4 bases from J, with 10 bases between. The CDR3 DNA reads TGTGCCAGCAGCTTCACTACAGCCGGAAACACCATATATTTT. Its translation: CASSFTTAGNTIYF.

The gene calls are TRBV14 and TRBJ2-7; the D call may be TRBD1 or TRBD2 (5 bases each). Trimming shortened V by 4 bases and J by 6 bases, and 19 bases separated the two germline ends. The CDR3 spans 15 residues. Germline loops: CDR1 SGHDN, CDR2 FVKESK. The CDR3 spells CASSRDGGSRGEQYF. The CDR3 DNA follows: TGTGCCAGCAGCCGGGACGGTGGATCTCGGGGCGAGCAGTACTTC.

As regards this clone: A read error may account for a junction end that differs from germline. The rearrangement joins TRBV4-1 to TRBJ1-2; no reliable D call. CDR1 and CDR2 from the germline V gene are MGHRA and YSYEKL. This CDR3 is 15 amino acids long. CDR3 amino acids: CASSQGSLTGPNYAF. CDR3 nucleotides: TGCGCCAGCAGCCAAGGATCTCTTACCGGGCCTAATTACGCCTTC.

This clone was seen only once. J is TRBJ1-2 and V is TRBV28; weak D call: TRBD1 (6 bases). Trimming left V 4 bases short and J 6 bases short, with 9 bases between. Germline assignment: CDR1 MDHEN and CDR2 SYDVKM. The CDR3 totals 12 residues. The CDR3 protein is CASSSGQNGYTF. Written as DNA, the CDR3 is TGTGCCAGCAGTTCAGGACAGAATGGCTACACCTTC.

The chain has TRBV9 and TRBJ1-6, with D perhaps matching TRBD1 (5 bases). Germline V CDR1 and CDR2: SGDLS, YYNGEE. V was pared by 3 bases and J by 14 bases, with 21 bases between. The CDR3 spans 15 residues. Here the CDR3 reads CASSALGQGELALHF. In DNA, the CDR3 is TGTGCCAGCAGCGCCCTGGGGCAGGGCGAATTGGCCCTCCACTTT.

The rearrangement uses TRBV28 and TRBJ1-2; TRBD1 might be the D (5 bases). The CDR3 covers 13 residues. The germline V gene encodes CDR1 MDHEN and CDR2 SYDVKM. V was shortened by 3 bases and J by 5 bases, with 10 bases between the two germline ends. The CDR3 coding sequence is TGTGCCAGCAGTTTCCCGGGGGGGTATGGCTACACCTTC. Translation gives CASSFPGGYGYTF.

The V gene is TRBV29-1, the J gene TRBJ2-7, with 7 positions matching TRBD1. The CDR3 runs to 15 residues. Unmatched junction bases numbered 9, after V lost 4 bases and J lost 0 bases. Germline CDR1 reads SQVTM; CDR2 reads ANQGSEA. The DNA of the CDR3 is TGCAGCGTTGGGGCAACAGGGGTTCCCTCCTACGAGCAGTACTTC. Its translation: CSVGATGVPSYEQYF.

The CDR3, as DNA: TGTGCCAGAAACACCGACCGACAGGCCGCCTATGGCTACACCTTC. Protein sequence: CARNTDRQAAYGYTF. The gene calls are TRBV7-5 and TRBJ1-2; the DNA was not compared with TRBD1, the D call given in the table. TRBV7-5 is a listed pseudogene. CDR3 length: 15 residues.

DNA for the CDR3: TGTGCCAGCAGTTCCTATTCCTACAATGAGCAGTTCTTC. This encodes CASSSYSYNEQFF. The chain has TRBV6-5 and TRBJ2-1; D not resolved. CDR1 and CDR2 from the germline V gene are MNHEY and SVGAGI. Trimming took off 4 bases at V and 1 base at J, with 5 bases between the two ends. The length of the CDR3 is 13 residues.

The chain has TRBV28 and TRBJ1-2, with TRBD1 matching over 7 bases. From germline, CDR1 is MDHEN and CDR2 SYDVKM. The CDR3 length is 15 residues. With V trimmed by 6 bases and J by 5 bases, 12 bases remained unmatched. The chain's CDR3 is CASSRNGQANYGYTF. The CDR3 nucleotides read TGTGCCAGCAGCCGGAACGGACAGGCAAATTATGGCTACACCTTC.

CDR3 DNA sequence: TGTGCCAGCAGAAGGACAGGGGTTGGAAACACCATATATTTT. Its protein is CASRRTGVGNTIYF. The chain links TRBV6-5 to TRBJ1-3; TRBD1 matches 9 bases. CDR1 is MNHEY and CDR2 is SVGAGI in the germline V gene. CDR3 length: 14 residues. V gave up 6 bases and J gave up 3 bases; unmatched junction bases: 3.

This clone was picked up one time. The chain links TRBV6-6 to TRBJ1-1; D uncertain. CDR1 and CDR2 from the germline V gene are MNHNY and SVGAGI (reference sequence). Trimming removed 2 bases at V and 0 bases at J, with 4 bases between. CDR3 length: 13 residues. The CDR3, as DNA: TGTGCCAGCAGTTACAACCTGAACACTGAAGCTTTCTTT. As protein: CASSYNLNTEAFF.

CDR3 nucleotides: TGTGCCAGCAGTTTCCCTCGGACTAGCGGGGCGGTCGAGCAGTACTTC. This gives the protein CASSFPRTSGAVEQYF. The chain combines TRBV28 with TRBJ2-7, with 12 bases identical to TRBD2. Per the germline V gene, CDR1 is MDHEN and CDR2 is SYDVKM. The CDR3 extends over 16 amino acids. V shed 3 bases, J shed 6 bases, and the junction held 9 bases outside the gene matches.